A single sample is the source of the 16 T cell receptor beta chains below, sequenced in a study of neurological immune-mediated disorders. Each CDR3 protein gets one entry after TCRdb re-called the 5' RACE reads with MiXCR. The sample includes 16,000 or so distinct CDR3 sequences, approximately 8.8% of them seen just once. Material: CD8+ T cells from blood. These TCRs come from a man over 45 in good health.

This clonotype was found many times. This sequence joins TRBV4-3 and TRBJ2-1; TRBD1 is a possible D gene (6 bases). The germline CDR1 and CDR2 sequences are LGHNA and YSLEER. This CDR3 region has 14 residues. The germline V and J ends were trimmed by 1 base and 4 bases, with 8 bases remaining between them. The CDR3 DNA sequence: TGCGCCAGCAGCCAAGCCCAGGGGTACAATGAGCAGTTCTTC. Protein product: CASSQAQGYNEQFF.

In this sample, this clonotype turned up many times. The rearrangement joins TRBV6-5 to TRBJ2-1; TRBD2 matches at 7 bases. Germline CDR1 MNHEY, CDR2 SVGAGI. Losses at the gene ends were 9 bases for V and 3 bases for J; bases not matched to a gene: 8. There are 14 residues in the CDR3. CDR3 protein: CARGSGKDYNEQFF. The CDR3 DNA follows: TGTGCCAGGGGGAGCGGGAAAGACTACAATGAGCAGTTCTTC.

This clonotype occurred many times. This CDR3 reads CASSPPPGTAKAGTSGNSYYEQYF. Written as DNA, the CDR3 is TGTGCCAGCAGCCCCCCCCCCGGGACAGCCAAGGCCGGGACTAGCGGGAATTCTTACTACGAGCAGTACTTC. The rearrangement joins TRBV7-9 to TRBJ2-7, with 13 bases identical to TRBD2. Germline V gene lookup returns CDR1 SEHNR and CDR2 FQNEAQ (reference sequence). The junction had 31 bases not matched to a gene; V was cut back by 5 bases and J by 3 bases. The CDR3 runs 24 residues.

Many counts were recorded for this clonotype. The chain recombines TRBV5-1 with TRBJ2-7; 9 bases map to TRBD2. Germline-derived CDR1 and CDR2 are SGHRS and YFSETQ. The CDR3 covers 16 residues. Trimming cost V 4 bases and J 1 base; bases outside gene matches: 9. In DNA, the CDR3 is TGCGCCAGCAGCGTTGATAGCGGGAGTGGGTCCTACGAGCAGTACTTC. It specifies CASSVDSGSGSYEQYF.

This clonotype was observed at least ten times. This chain joins TRBV24-1 and TRBJ2-7; 8 bases fit TRBD1. The CDR3 extends over 15 amino acids. The J segment lost 5 bases and the V segment lost 3 bases, leaving 8 bases of the junction unmatched. Germline-derived CDR1 and CDR2 are KGHDR and SFDVKD. CDR3 sequence reads: CATSDPGQGTNEQYF. For the CDR3, the DNA is TGTGCCACCAGTGATCCCGGACAGGGAACGAACGAGCAGTACTTC.

Many counts were recorded for this clonotype. Here the CDR3 DNA reads TGTGCCAGCAGCGGGACTAGCGGAACCACAGATACGCAGTATTTT. As protein: CASSGTSGTTDTQYF. J is TRBJ2-3 and V is TRBV2; the match to TRBD2 covers 11 bases. The CDR3 extends over 15 amino acids. Germline values: CDR1 SNHLY, CDR2 FYNNEI. Losses at the gene ends were 6 bases for V and 2 bases for J; bases not matched to a gene: 4.

This clonotype was seen repeatedly, ten times or more. The V call is TRBV27, the J call TRBJ2-5; 8 positions agree with TRBD2. J lost 1 base, V lost 5 bases, and 6 bases had no gene match. There are 15 residues in the CDR3. CDR1 is MNHEY and CDR2 is SMNVEV in the germline V gene (reference sequence). The CDR3 nucleotides are TGTGCCAGCAGTCCTCGGACTAGCAGCCAAGAGACCCAGTACTTC. It codes for CASSPRTSSQETQYF.

Many counts were recorded for this clonotype. This chain links TRBV28 with TRBJ2-1, with D perhaps TRBD2 (5 bases). Trimming cost V 5 bases and J 7 bases, with 21 bases left between them. Germline CDR1 reads MDHEN; CDR2 reads SYDVKM. The CDR3 sequence is 16 residues long. CDR3 coding DNA: TGTGCCAGCAGTATCTCGCTTGCGGGTTTCTTTAATGAGCAGTTCTTC. Its protein product is CASSISLAGFFNEQFF.

This clonotype is labeled medium-sized (0.01 to 0.1%). This chain connects TRBV4-1 to TRBJ2-3; D is uncertain. Germline V lookup: CDR1 MGHRA, CDR2 YSYEKL. This CDR3 has 15 amino acids. V lost 0 bases to trimming and J lost 2 bases, with 9 bases between them. The CDR3 nucleotides read TGCGCCAGCAGCCAAGATCAACTTCACACAGATACGCAGTATTTT. Translation gives CASSQDQLHTDTQYF.

Ten or more counts support this clonotype. The CDR3 region has the DNA TGCAGTGGGGGTGACCGGAGCAGCTACAATGAGCAGTTCTTC. The encoded protein is CSGGDRSSYNEQFF. J is TRBJ2-1 and V is TRBV20-1, with D uncertain. The CDR3 is 14 amino acids. CDR1 is DFQATT, CDR2 SNEGSKA, per germline (reference sequence). V was pared by 7 bases and J by 3 bases, with 16 bases between.

This clonotype was detected a few times. The CDR3 bases are TGTGCCAGCAGCTCCGACCCCTACGAGCAGTACTTC. Its protein product is CASSSDPYEQYF. This chain uses TRBV5-4 with TRBJ2-7; D is undetermined. Deletions cut 3 bases from V and 2 bases from J, with 6 bases between. CDR1 and CDR2 (germline): SGHNT, YYREEE (reference sequence). This CDR3 comprises 12 residues.

This clonotype was seen ten or more times. V gene TRBV3-1 combines with J gene TRBJ2-7; 10 bases fit TRBD2. This CDR3 has 14 amino acids. Germline V CDR1 and CDR2: LGHDT, YNNKEL (reference sequence). With V trimmed by 4 bases and J by 3 bases, 3 bases remained unmatched. The CDR3 loop is CASSPASGSYEQYF. CDR3 sequence (DNA): TGTGCCAGCAGCCCCGCTAGCGGGAGCTACGAGCAGTACTTC.

This clonotype was observed many times. The chain carries TRBV4-3 and TRBJ2-5; D is perhaps TRBD1 (6 bases). Trimming removed 0 bases at V and 5 bases at J, with 10 bases between. CDR1 LGHNA and CDR2 YSLEER come from the germline V gene. The CDR3 is made up of 14 amino acids. In nucleotides, the CDR3 is TGCGCCAGCAGCCAAGATACAGGGCCGGAGACCCAGTACTTC. This gives the protein CASSQDTGPETQYF.

There are many counts of this clonotype. The chain recombines TRBV7-2 with TRBJ2-7; no clear D. The CDR3 runs to 15 residues. Trimming pared 5 bases from V and 0 bases from J, leaving 14 bases between. Looked up from germline, CDR1 is SGHTA and CDR2 is FQGNSA. CDR3 sequence reads: CASSPLPTASYEQYF. CDR3 bases: TGTGCCAGCAGCCCCCTCCCGACGGCCTCCTACGAGCAGTACTTC.

The chain has TRBV5-6 and TRBJ2-7; D remains ambiguous. The CDR3 loop spans 12 amino acids. The germline V and J ends were trimmed by 7 bases and 5 bases, with 13 bases remaining between them. Germline values: CDR1 SGHDT, CDR2 YYEEEE. The CDR3 spells CASGSTKNEQYF. CDR3 DNA sequence: TGTGCCAGCGGCTCTACAAAGAACGAGCAGTACTTC. Full variable domain (outside the CDR3, taken from reference TRBV5-6 and TRBJ2-7): DAGVTQSPTHLIKTRGQQVTLRCSPKSGHDTVSWYQQALGQGPQFIFQYYEEEERQRGNFPDRFSGHQFPNYSSELNVNALLLGDSALYLCASGSTKNEQYFGPGTRLTVT.

This clonotype occurred many times. This chain connects TRBV27 to TRBJ2-1; TRBD2 agrees at 8 bases. The V gene end was trimmed by 9 bases and the J gene end by 0 bases; junction bases not matched to a gene: 7. Germline loops: CDR1 MNHEY, CDR2 SMNVEV (reference sequence). This CDR3 contains 15 residues. CDR3 nucleotides: TGTGCCAGTTCACTAGCGGATAGCTCCTACAATGAGCAGTTCTTC. This codes for CASSLADSSYNEQFF.